This TCR beta chain was sequenced for a study of cytomegalovirus exposure and HLA in healthy donors. V shed 4 bases and J 1 base; nucleotides not matched to a gene: 2. The CDR3 totals 15 residues. CDR1 and CDR2 (germline): SSHAT, FNYEAQ (reference sequence). This clone came up once. The PCR was carried out with 60 Vbeta primers and 13 Jbeta primers. Here immunoSEQ multiplex PCR was the method, and the copy in TCRdb shows in-frame clones only, minus some. The data contain roughly 150,000 clones, less than 85% of them singletons. This TCR derives from a woman aged 55 to 70 in good health and CMV-seropositive. The chain carries TRBV7-7 and TRBJ2-3, with TRBD2 matching over 10 bases. Sequencing was carried out using PBMCs. The CDR3 DNA follows: TGTGCCAGCAGCTACGGACTAGCGGGCACAGATACGCAGTATTTT. Translating it yields CASSYGLAGTDTQYF.